This T cell receptor beta chain came from a study of blood T cell repertoires in COVID-19. V trimming: 4 bases; J trimming: 4 bases; junction bases outside the gene matches: 13. CDR1 SGHKS and CDR2 YYEKEE come from the germline V gene (reference sequence). The CDR3 runs 19 residues. Only in-frame clones appear in the TCRdb table, and some are missing; sequencing was by immunoSEQ multiplex PCR. The sample holds around 250,000 clones, about 90% seen once. The sequence derives from a woman aged 40 to 50 who had been exposed to COVID-19. The specimen was PBMCs or T cells enriched from blood (not recorded which). The chain employs TRBV5-5 and TRBJ2-3; TRBD2 matches 15 bases. DNA for the CDR3: TGTGCCAGCAGCCGCGAGGGGACTAGCGGGGGGACGAGCTCAGATACGCAGTATTTT. This encodes CASSREGTSGGTSSDTQYF.